This T cell receptor beta chain was sequenced during a study of shared clonotypes between healthy human individuals. Study-wide findings and caveats: Unshared clonotypes carried lower generation probabilities than those common to all four donors. Memory subsets generally showed lower estimated richness than naive subsets.

Only in-frame clones appear in the TCRdb table, and some are missing; sequencing was by immunoSEQ multiplex PCR. The table has millions of clones, around 93% seen once. Positive CCR7 selection of CD45RO-negative cells yielded the naive CD8 cells, and terminally differentiated effector memory CD45RA+ cells were excluded. The CDR3 runs 15 residues. Deletions cut 3 bases from V and 1 base from J, with 13 bases between. Germline V CDR1 and CDR2: MNHEY, SMNVEV (reference sequence). A note on this clone: Its target is not known.

This chain links TRBV27 with TRBJ2-7; perhaps TRBD1 as D (5 bases). This clonotype was sampled from a young man in good health. Some clones in this sample may be carry-over from other donors' samples. Specimen: naive CD8+ T cells from PBMCs. DNA of the CDR3: TGTGCCAGCAGTTTTGGCACAAAGGGGTCCTACGAGCAGTACTTC. Protein sequence: CASSFGTKGSYEQYF.